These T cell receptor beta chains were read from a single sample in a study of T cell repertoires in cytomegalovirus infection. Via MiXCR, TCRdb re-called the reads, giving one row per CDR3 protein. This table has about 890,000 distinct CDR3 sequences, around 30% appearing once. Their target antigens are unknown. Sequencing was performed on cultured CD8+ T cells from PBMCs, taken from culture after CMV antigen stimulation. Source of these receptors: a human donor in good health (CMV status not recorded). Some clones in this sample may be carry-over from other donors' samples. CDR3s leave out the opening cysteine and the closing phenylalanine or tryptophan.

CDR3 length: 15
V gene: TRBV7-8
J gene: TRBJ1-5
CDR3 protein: ASSSLNSEYSNQPQH

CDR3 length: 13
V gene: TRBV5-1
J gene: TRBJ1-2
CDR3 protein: ASSLTDSWNYGYT

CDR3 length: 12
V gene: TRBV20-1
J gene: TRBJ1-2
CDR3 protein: SARTTAIYYGYT

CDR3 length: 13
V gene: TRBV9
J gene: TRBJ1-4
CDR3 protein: SSSVADSGGEKLF

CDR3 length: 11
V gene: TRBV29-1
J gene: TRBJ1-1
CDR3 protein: SVSQGASTEAF

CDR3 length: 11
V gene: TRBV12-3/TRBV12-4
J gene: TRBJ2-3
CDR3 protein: ASSFLGEDTQY

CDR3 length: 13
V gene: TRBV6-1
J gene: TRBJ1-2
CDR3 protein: ASSEEGVDVYGYT

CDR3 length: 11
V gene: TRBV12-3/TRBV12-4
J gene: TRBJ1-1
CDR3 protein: ASSFQRGAEAF

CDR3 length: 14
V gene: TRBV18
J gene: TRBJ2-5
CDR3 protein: ASSPWDRGDQETQY

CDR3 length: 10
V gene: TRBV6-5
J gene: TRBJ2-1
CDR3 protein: ASAGGYNEQF

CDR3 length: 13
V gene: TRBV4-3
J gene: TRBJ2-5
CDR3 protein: ASSQDWGLQETQY

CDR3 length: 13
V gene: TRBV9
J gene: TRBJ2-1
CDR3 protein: ASSELAGGRDEQF

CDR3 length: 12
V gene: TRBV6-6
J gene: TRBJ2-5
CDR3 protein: ASSYLGREETQY

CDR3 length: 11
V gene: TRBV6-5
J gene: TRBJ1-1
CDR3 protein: ASSLREWTEAF

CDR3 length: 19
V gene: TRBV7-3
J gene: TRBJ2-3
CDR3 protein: ASSLTETPFYRGVRTDTQY

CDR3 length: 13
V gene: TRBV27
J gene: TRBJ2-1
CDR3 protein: ASSSAAGGANEQF

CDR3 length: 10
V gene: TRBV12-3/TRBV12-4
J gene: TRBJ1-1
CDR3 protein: ASSPGGGEAF

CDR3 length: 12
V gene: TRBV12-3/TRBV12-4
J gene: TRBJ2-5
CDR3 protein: ASSQDREQETQY

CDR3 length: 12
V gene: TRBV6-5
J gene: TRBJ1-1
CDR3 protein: ASSAPGPNTEAF

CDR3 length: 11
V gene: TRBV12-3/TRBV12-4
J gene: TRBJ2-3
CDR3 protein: ASNVGATDTQY

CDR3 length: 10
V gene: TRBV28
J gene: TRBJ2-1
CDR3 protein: ASTPWEGGQF

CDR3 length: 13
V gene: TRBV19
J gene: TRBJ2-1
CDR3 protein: ASSRILAVDYEQF

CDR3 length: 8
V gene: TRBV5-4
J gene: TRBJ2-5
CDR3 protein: AWVGRAQY

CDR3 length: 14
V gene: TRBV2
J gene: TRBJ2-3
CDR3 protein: ASRAEGETPEDTQY

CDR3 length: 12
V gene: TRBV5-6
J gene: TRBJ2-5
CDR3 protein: ASSLGPVEETQY

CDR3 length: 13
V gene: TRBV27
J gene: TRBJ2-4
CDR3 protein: ASSPYPGSVDIQY

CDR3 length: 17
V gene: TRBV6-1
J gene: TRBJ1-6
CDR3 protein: ASSESLYRGLEDNSPLH

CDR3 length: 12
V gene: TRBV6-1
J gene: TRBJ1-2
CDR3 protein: ASSEQQLNYGYT

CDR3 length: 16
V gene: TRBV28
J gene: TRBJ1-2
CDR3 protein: ASSSTPYRYSSNYGYT

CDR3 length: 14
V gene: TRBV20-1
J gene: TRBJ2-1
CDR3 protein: SARDQGTSSYNEQF

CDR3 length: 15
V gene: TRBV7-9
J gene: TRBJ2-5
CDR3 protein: ASSLGHSGDLRETQY

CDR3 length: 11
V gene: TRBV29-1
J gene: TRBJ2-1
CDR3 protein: SVERDAPNEQF

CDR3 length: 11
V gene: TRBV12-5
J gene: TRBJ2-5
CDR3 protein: ASGSGAEETQY

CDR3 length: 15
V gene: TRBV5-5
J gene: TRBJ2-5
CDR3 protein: ASSFGPREPRAETQY

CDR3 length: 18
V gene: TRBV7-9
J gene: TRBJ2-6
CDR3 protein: ASSLASGKGVRSGANVLT

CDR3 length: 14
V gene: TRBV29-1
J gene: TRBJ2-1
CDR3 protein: SVPQGGLGGYNEQF

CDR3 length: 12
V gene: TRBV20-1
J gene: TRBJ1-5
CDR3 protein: SARDSRVRQPQH

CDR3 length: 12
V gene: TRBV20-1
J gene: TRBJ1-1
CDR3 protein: SASTILTNTEPF

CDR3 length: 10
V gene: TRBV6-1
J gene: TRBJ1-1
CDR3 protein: ASSEGNTEAF

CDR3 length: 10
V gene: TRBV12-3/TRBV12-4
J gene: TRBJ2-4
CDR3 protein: ASSGGENIQY

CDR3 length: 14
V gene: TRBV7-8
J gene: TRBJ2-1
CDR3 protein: ASSLQGLSSYNEQF

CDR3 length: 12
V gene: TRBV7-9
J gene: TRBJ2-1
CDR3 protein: ASSFDREVPEQF

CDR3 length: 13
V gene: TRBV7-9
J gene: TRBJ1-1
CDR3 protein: ASSSPTVGITEAF

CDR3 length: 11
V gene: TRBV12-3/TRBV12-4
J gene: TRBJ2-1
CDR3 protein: ASNSGLINEQF

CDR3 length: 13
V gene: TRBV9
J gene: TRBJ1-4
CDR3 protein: ASSAGTGDPEKLF

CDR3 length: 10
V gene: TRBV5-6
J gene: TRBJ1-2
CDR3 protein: ASSMTVDGYT

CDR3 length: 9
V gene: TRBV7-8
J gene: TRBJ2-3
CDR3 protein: ASSPLERQY

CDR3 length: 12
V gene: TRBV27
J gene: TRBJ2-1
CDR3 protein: ASSLSGAVNEQF

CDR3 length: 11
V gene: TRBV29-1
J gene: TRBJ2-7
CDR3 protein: SVTGTANYEQY

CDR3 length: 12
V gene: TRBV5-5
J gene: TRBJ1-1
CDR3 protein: ASSLRVGGTEAF

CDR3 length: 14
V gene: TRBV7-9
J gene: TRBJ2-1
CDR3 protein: ASSPPTSDSYNEQF

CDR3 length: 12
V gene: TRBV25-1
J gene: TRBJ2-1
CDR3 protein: ATLGGPRYNEQF

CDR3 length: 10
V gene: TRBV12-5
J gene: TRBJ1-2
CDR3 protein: ASAPGGYGYT

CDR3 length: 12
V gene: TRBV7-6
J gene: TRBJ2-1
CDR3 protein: ASSPGTGVGEQF

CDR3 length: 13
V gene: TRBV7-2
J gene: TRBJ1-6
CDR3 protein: ASSLDGTGHSPLH

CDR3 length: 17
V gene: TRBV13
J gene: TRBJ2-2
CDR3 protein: ASRFETGTFRGNTGELF

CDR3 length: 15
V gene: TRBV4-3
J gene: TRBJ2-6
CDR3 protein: ASSRRQAGSGANVLT

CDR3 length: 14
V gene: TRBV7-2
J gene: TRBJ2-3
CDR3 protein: ASSSEGQGRTDTQY

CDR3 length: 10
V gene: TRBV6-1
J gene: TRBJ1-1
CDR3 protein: ASSAGATEAF

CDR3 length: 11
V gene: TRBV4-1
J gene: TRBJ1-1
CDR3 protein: ASSQSENTEAF